One TCR beta chain is described in this entry. The data were taken from a study of blood T cells in healthy people across ages. The authors ran a second PCR of 7 to 11 cycles using a sample-barcoded 5' primer and a J-beta primer mix. TCRdb re-called the 5' RACE reads through MiXCR, storing one row per CDR3 protein. Seen here are 900,000 to 950,000 distinct CDR3 sequences, roughly 29% observed once, and the top ten hold more than 8.5%. There are 13 residues in the CDR3. The germline gives CDR1 ENHRY, CDR2 SYGVKD. The V gene lost 4 bases and the J gene lost 4 bases, with 8 bases spanning the gap. Peripheral blood was drawn, roughly 10 milliliters per donor. This sample was shared with a second study, whose subject was T cells of mothers and their children. That report notes: Unrelated pairs and related pairs have their TCR recombination output shaped similarly by thymic selection.

This TCR derives from a woman in her forties in good health. What was sequenced was blood. The chain couples TRBV10-3 to TRBJ1-5; D remains unclear. CDR3 region: CAISVAANQPQHF. Written as DNA, the CDR3 is TGTGCCATCAGTGTCGCAGCTAATCAGCCCCAGCATTTT.